Listed below are T cell receptor beta chains from one sample, sequenced in a study of stem cell transplantation in POMP-related autoinflammatory disease. TCRdb keeps only in-frame clones here, not all; method: immunoSEQ multiplex PCR. The table includes approximately 65,000 clones, approximately 91% detected once. The sequencing used CD4+ T cells from PBMCs, collected after stem cell transplantation. The receptors derive from a human patient with POMP-related autoinflammation and immune dysregulation (PRAID). Some T cells may be supplied by the graft donor. The CDR3 runs from the conserved cysteine through the conserved F or W. Each record gives: V gene, clone size, J gene, CDR3 length, D gene, CDR3 DNA, CDR3 protein. The D gene is left open where the match is weak. Clone size is stated in some rows and not others, as once, few, many or a class when expanded.

v_call: TRBV7-2; clone_size: once; j_call: TRBJ2-2; cdr3_length: 14; d_call: .; cdr3_nt: TGTGCCAGCAGCGCCTACAGGGATACCGGGGAGCTGTTTTTT; cdr3_aa: CASSAYRDTGELFF
v_call: TRBV9; clone_size: few; j_call: TRBJ2-2; cdr3_length: 16; d_call: .; cdr3_nt: TGTGCCAGCAGCGTAGCGGGGGGCCGGAACACCGGGGAGCTGTTTTTT; cdr3_aa: CASSVAGGRNTGELFF
v_call: TRBV6-2/TRBV6-3; clone_size: once; j_call: TRBJ2-3; cdr3_length: 16; d_call: TRBD1; cdr3_nt: TGTGCCAGCAGATACAGGGGGAGCGGAGGTGGAAATACGCAGTATTTT; cdr3_aa: CASRYRGSGGGNTQYF
v_call: TRBV9; clone_size: .; j_call: TRBJ2-7; cdr3_length: 14; d_call: .; cdr3_nt: TGTGCCAGCAGCGTAGACGGGCGCCCCTACGAGCAGTACTTC; cdr3_aa: CASSVDGRPYEQYF
v_call: TRBV9; clone_size: .; j_call: TRBJ1-1; cdr3_length: 15; d_call: .; cdr3_nt: TGTGCCAGCAGCGTAGAACAGGAGGGTGGGACTGAAGCTTTCTTT; cdr3_aa: CASSVEQEGGTEAFF
v_call: TRBV5-1; clone_size: .; j_call: TRBJ1-1; cdr3_length: 13; d_call: TRBD1; cdr3_nt: TGCGCCAGCAGGCCCTTGGGGGACAGGGTTGCTTTCTTT; cdr3_aa: CASRPLGDRVAFF
v_call: TRBV27; clone_size: .; j_call: TRBJ2-7; cdr3_length: 18; d_call: TRBD2; cdr3_nt: TGTGCCAGCACTAGAGGGGGTACTAGCGGTCATGGGACCTACGAGCAGTACTTC; cdr3_aa: CASTRGGTSGHGTYEQYF
v_call: TRBV3-1/TRBV3-2; clone_size: once; j_call: TRBJ2-6; cdr3_length: 15; d_call: .; cdr3_nt: TGTGCCAGCAGCCAGGTACCGTCTGGGGCCAACGTCCTGACTTTC; cdr3_aa: CASSQVPSGANVLTF
v_call: TRBV3-1/TRBV3-2; clone_size: .; j_call: TRBJ1-2; cdr3_length: 16; d_call: .; cdr3_nt: TGTGCCAGCAGCCAAAGCGGGACACCCCCCTTAGATGGCTACACCTTC; cdr3_aa: CASSQSGTPPLDGYTF
v_call: TRBV24-1; clone_size: .; j_call: TRBJ2-2; cdr3_length: 15; d_call: TRBD1; cdr3_nt: TGTGCCACCAGTGATCCCAGACAGGGGGCCGGGGAGCTGTTTTTT; cdr3_aa: CATSDPRQGAGELFF
v_call: TRBV18; clone_size: .; j_call: TRBJ2-1; cdr3_length: 17; d_call: TRBD1; cdr3_nt: TGTGCCAGCTCACCACCGTTAAATGACAGGGACTACAATGAGCAGTTCTTC; cdr3_aa: CASSPPLNDRDYNEQFF
v_call: TRBV2; clone_size: few; j_call: TRBJ1-1; cdr3_length: 16; d_call: .; cdr3_nt: TGTGCCAGCAGTGAAGACCTACACTACACCAGATCTGAAGCTTTCTTT; cdr3_aa: CASSEDLHYTRSEAFF
v_call: TRBV13; clone_size: .; j_call: TRBJ1-4; cdr3_length: 13; d_call: .; cdr3_nt: TGTGCCAGCAGCTTAGAATGGGGGGAAAAACTGTTTTTT; cdr3_aa: CASSLEWGEKLFF
v_call: TRBV28; clone_size: .; j_call: TRBJ2-7; cdr3_length: 11; d_call: .; cdr3_nt: TGTGCCAGCAGCCAAGGATACGAGCAGTACTTC; cdr3_aa: CASSQGYEQYF
v_call: TRBV19; clone_size: .; j_call: TRBJ2-3; cdr3_length: 16; d_call: TRBD2; cdr3_nt: TGTGCCAGTAGTTCGGGACTAGCGGGATTAACAGATACGCAGTATTTT; cdr3_aa: CASSSGLAGLTDTQYF
v_call: TRBV9; clone_size: few; j_call: TRBJ1-2; cdr3_length: 14; d_call: .; cdr3_nt: TGTGCCAGCAGCGGGGGTTGGGCGTCTTATGGCTACACCTTC; cdr3_aa: CASSGGWASYGYTF
v_call: TRBV24-1; clone_size: .; j_call: TRBJ2-7; cdr3_length: 16; d_call: TRBD2; cdr3_nt: TGTGCCACCAGTGACCCCGGGTTAGCGGGAGGGCAAGAGCAGTACTTC; cdr3_aa: CATSDPGLAGGQEQYF
v_call: TRBV5-1; clone_size: .; j_call: TRBJ2-7; cdr3_length: 16; d_call: .; cdr3_nt: TGCGCCAGCAGCTTTGCAACCGGGACACCTACTAACGAGCAGTACTTC; cdr3_aa: CASSFATGTPTNEQYF
v_call: TRBV10-1; clone_size: .; j_call: TRBJ2-1; cdr3_length: 16; d_call: .; cdr3_nt: TGCGCCAGCAGTGAGTCTGGGGGGCTCTCCTACAATGAGCAGTTCTTC; cdr3_aa: CASSESGGLSYNEQFF
v_call: TRBV4-1; clone_size: .; j_call: TRBJ2-5; cdr3_length: 17; d_call: .; cdr3_nt: TGCGCCAGCAGCCAAGGCTATACTAGCAGCTTCCAAGAGACCCAGTACTTC; cdr3_aa: CASSQGYTSSFQETQYF
v_call: TRBV30; clone_size: .; j_call: TRBJ1-5; cdr3_length: 12; d_call: .; cdr3_nt: TGTGCCTGGGGGAGGGCCAATCAGCCCCAGCATTTT; cdr3_aa: CAWGRANQPQHF
v_call: TRBV7-2; clone_size: .; j_call: TRBJ2-3; cdr3_length: 14; d_call: .; cdr3_nt: TGTGCCAGCACCGTATACGCTAGCACAGATACGCAGTATTTT; cdr3_aa: CASTVYASTDTQYF
v_call: TRBV7-2; clone_size: .; j_call: TRBJ2-1; cdr3_length: 14; d_call: .; cdr3_nt: TGTGCCAGCAGCTTAGTTCTAGGGAGTAATGAGCAGTTCTTC; cdr3_aa: CASSLVLGSNEQFF
v_call: TRBV5-1; clone_size: .; j_call: TRBJ2-3; cdr3_length: 16; d_call: .; cdr3_nt: TGCGCCAGCAGCTTGGGCCCGAAGCCATTCACAGATACGCAGTATTTT; cdr3_aa: CASSLGPKPFTDTQYF
v_call: TRBV7-2; clone_size: .; j_call: TRBJ2-2; cdr3_length: 19; d_call: .; cdr3_nt: TGTGCCAGCAGCTCCTCTTACGCGCCCGGGGCAGGGGAGGCCGGGGAGCTGTTTTTT; cdr3_aa: CASSSSYAPGAGEAGELFF
v_call: TRBV19; clone_size: .; j_call: TRBJ2-3; cdr3_length: 16; d_call: TRBD1; cdr3_nt: TGTGCCAGTAGTATAGTTCGGGGGCAGGGGGCAAATACGCAGTATTTT; cdr3_aa: CASSIVRGQGANTQYF
v_call: TRBV28; clone_size: .; j_call: TRBJ1-1; cdr3_length: 14; d_call: TRBD1; cdr3_nt: TGTGCCAGCAGTCGGGACAGGGGGAACACTGAAGCTTTCTTT; cdr3_aa: CASSRDRGNTEAFF
v_call: TRBV12-3/TRBV12-4; clone_size: .; j_call: TRBJ1-5; cdr3_length: 13; d_call: TRBD1; cdr3_nt: TGTGCCAGCGTAGCGCGACAGGGTCGACCCCAGCATTTT; cdr3_aa: CASVARQGRPQHF
v_call: TRBV28; clone_size: once; j_call: TRBJ1-5; cdr3_length: 10; d_call: .; cdr3_nt: TGTGCCAGCCTCCGGCCGCCCCAGCATTTT; cdr3_aa: CASLRPPQHF
v_call: TRBV18; clone_size: .; j_call: TRBJ2-5; cdr3_length: 14; d_call: .; cdr3_nt: TGTGCCAGCTCGCTCCCCGGGGGCCGGGAGACCCAGTACTTC; cdr3_aa: CASSLPGGRETQYF
v_call: TRBV19; clone_size: .; j_call: TRBJ1-1; cdr3_length: 11; d_call: .; cdr3_nt: TGTGCCACCACGGGGAACACTGAAGCTTTCTTT; cdr3_aa: CATTGNTEAFF
v_call: TRBV28; clone_size: .; j_call: TRBJ2-2; cdr3_length: 13; d_call: .; cdr3_nt: TGTGCCAGCAGTGCTCATCTCACCGGGGAGCTGTTTTTT; cdr3_aa: CASSAHLTGELFF
v_call: TRBV14; clone_size: .; j_call: TRBJ2-5; cdr3_length: 15; d_call: TRBD1; cdr3_nt: TGTGCCAGCAGCCCCACCGACAGGGTAGGGGAGACCCAGTACTTC; cdr3_aa: CASSPTDRVGETQYF
v_call: TRBV27; clone_size: .; j_call: TRBJ2-7; cdr3_length: 16; d_call: TRBD2; cdr3_nt: TGTGCCAGCAGTTCCCAGACTAGCGGGAGAAGGAATGAGCAGTACTTC; cdr3_aa: CASSSQTSGRRNEQYF
v_call: TRBV18; clone_size: .; j_call: TRBJ2-6; cdr3_length: 18; d_call: TRBD2; cdr3_nt: TGTGCCAGCTCACCAACGCTAGCGGGGGGGTTTGGGGCCAACGTCCTGACTTTC; cdr3_aa: CASSPTLAGGFGANVLTF
v_call: TRBV5-6; clone_size: .; j_call: TRBJ2-7; cdr3_length: 14; d_call: .; cdr3_nt: TGTGCCAGCAGCCCGAGGCTCTCCACCTACGAGCAGTACTTC; cdr3_aa: CASSPRLSTYEQYF
v_call: TRBV7-9; clone_size: once; j_call: TRBJ2-2; cdr3_length: 17; d_call: .; cdr3_nt: TGTGCCAGCAGCTCCCGGATTGGAAACCCGAACACCGGGGAGCTGTTTTTT; cdr3_aa: CASSSRIGNPNTGELFF
v_call: TRBV2; clone_size: .; j_call: TRBJ1-5; cdr3_length: 13; d_call: .; cdr3_nt: TGTGCCAGCACCGACGACCGAGATCAGCCCCAGCATTTT; cdr3_aa: CASTDDRDQPQHF
v_call: TRBV5-4; clone_size: .; j_call: TRBJ2-3; cdr3_length: 14; d_call: .; cdr3_nt: TGTGCCAGCAGCTTGTGGCGGGGAACAGATACGCAGTATTTT; cdr3_aa: CASSLWRGTDTQYF
v_call: TRBV6-5; clone_size: .; j_call: TRBJ1-2; cdr3_length: 13; d_call: TRBD1; cdr3_nt: TGTGCCAGCAGTACCCGGGACAGGTGGGGCTACACCTTC; cdr3_aa: CASSTRDRWGYTF
v_call: TRBV5-6; clone_size: .; j_call: TRBJ2-5; cdr3_length: 14; d_call: .; cdr3_nt: TGTGCCAGCAGCTTACGACAGGCCCAAGAGACCCAGTACTTC; cdr3_aa: CASSLRQAQETQYF
v_call: TRBV5-6; clone_size: .; j_call: TRBJ2-7; cdr3_length: 11; d_call: .; cdr3_nt: TGTGCCAGCAGCACCGTCTACGAGCAGTACTTC; cdr3_aa: CASSTVYEQYF
v_call: TRBV6-5; clone_size: .; j_call: TRBJ1-2; cdr3_length: 13; d_call: TRBD1; cdr3_nt: TGTGCCAGCACACAGACAGGGGATCATGGCTACACCTTC; cdr3_aa: CASTQTGDHGYTF
v_call: TRBV11-2; clone_size: .; j_call: TRBJ2-1; cdr3_length: 14; d_call: TRBD2; cdr3_nt: TGTGCCAGCAGCCTACGGACTAGCGGTAATGAGCAGTTCTTC; cdr3_aa: CASSLRTSGNEQFF
v_call: TRBV29-1; clone_size: .; j_call: TRBJ2-6; cdr3_length: 13; d_call: .; cdr3_nt: TGCAGCGTGAGCGACAGTGGGGCCAACGTCCTGACTTTC; cdr3_aa: CSVSDSGANVLTF
v_call: TRBV19; clone_size: .; j_call: TRBJ2-3; cdr3_length: 20; d_call: TRBD2; cdr3_nt: TGTGCCAGTAGTATAGACCCACCGACCTTAGCGGGAGCACGCACAGATACGCAGTATTTT; cdr3_aa: CASSIDPPTLAGARTDTQYF
v_call: TRBV24-1; clone_size: .; j_call: TRBJ2-3; cdr3_length: 16; d_call: TRBD2; cdr3_nt: TGTGCCACCAGTGCTCAATCGGGAGGGTTGGGAGATACGCAGTATTTT; cdr3_aa: CATSAQSGGLGDTQYF
v_call: TRBV27; clone_size: .; j_call: TRBJ2-1; cdr3_length: 16; d_call: .; cdr3_nt: TGTGCCAGCAGTTTGGGGCGGCGAAGCTCCTACAATGAGCAGTTCTTC; cdr3_aa: CASSLGRRSSYNEQFF
v_call: TRBV3-1/TRBV3-2; clone_size: .; j_call: TRBJ2-5; cdr3_length: 15; d_call: .; cdr3_nt: TGTGCCAGCAGCCAAGACACAGGGTTTCAAGAGACCCAGTACTTC; cdr3_aa: CASSQDTGFQETQYF
v_call: TRBV6-5; clone_size: .; j_call: TRBJ2-1; cdr3_length: 12; d_call: .; cdr3_nt: TGTGCCACGAAGGCCAGCTACAATGAGCAGTTCTTC; cdr3_aa: CATKASYNEQFF
v_call: TRBV3-1/TRBV3-2; clone_size: few; j_call: TRBJ2-2; cdr3_length: 15; d_call: .; cdr3_nt: TGTGCCAGCAGCCATGCGGGCAGGGCTCACGGGGAGCTGTTTTTT; cdr3_aa: CASSHAGRAHGELFF
v_call: TRBV5-1; clone_size: .; j_call: TRBJ2-2; cdr3_length: 13; d_call: .; cdr3_nt: TGCGCCAGCAGCTTGGGAGATACCGGGGAGCTGTTTTTT; cdr3_aa: CASSLGDTGELFF
v_call: TRBV5-1; clone_size: .; j_call: TRBJ1-6; cdr3_length: 13; d_call: .; cdr3_nt: TGCGCCAGCAGCTTGGATCTCTATTCACCCCTCCACTTT; cdr3_aa: CASSLDLYSPLHF
v_call: TRBV3-1/TRBV3-2; clone_size: .; j_call: TRBJ1-4; cdr3_length: 12; d_call: .; cdr3_nt: TGTGCCAGCAGCCTTGAGGGTGAAAAACTGTTTTTT; cdr3_aa: CASSLEGEKLFF
v_call: TRBV18; clone_size: .; j_call: TRBJ2-7; cdr3_length: 16; d_call: .; cdr3_nt: TGTGCCAGCTCACAGAACGGCGAGTTTCAAGGATACGAGCAGTACTTC; cdr3_aa: CASSQNGEFQGYEQYF
v_call: TRBV4-1; clone_size: .; j_call: TRBJ2-2; cdr3_length: 16; d_call: .; cdr3_nt: TGCGCCAGCAGCCAAAGATCAAACCCGAACACCGGGGAGCTGTTTTTT; cdr3_aa: CASSQRSNPNTGELFF
v_call: TRBV5-1; clone_size: few; j_call: TRBJ1-5; cdr3_length: 16; d_call: TRBD1; cdr3_nt: TGCGCCAGCAGCTTGGGGACAGGGTCGAGCAATCAGCCCCAGCATTTT; cdr3_aa: CASSLGTGSSNQPQHF